A single sample is the source of the 12 T cell receptor beta chains below, sequenced in a study of cytomegalovirus exposure and HLA in healthy donors. Vbeta (60) and Jbeta (13) primers were used in the PCR. Libraries were prepared by immunoSEQ multiplex PCR; TCRdb keeps only in-frame clonotypes and omits some of them. The sample carries 160,000 or so clones, 84% recorded once. The sequenced sample was PBMCs. These receptors came from a man between 18 and 29 years old in good health and CMV-seronegative.

CDR3 protein: CASTLADSYNEQFF. The CDR3, as DNA: TGTGCCAGTACTCTAGCGGACTCCTACAATGAGCAGTTCTTC. The chain combines TRBV19 with TRBJ2-1; TRBD2 matches 7 bases. The ends lost 7 bases at V and 0 bases at J; junction bases unmatched: 3. Germline assignment: CDR1 LNHDA and CDR2 SQIVND (reference sequence). This CDR3 has 14 amino acids.

The CDR3 DNA is TGCGCCAGCAGCCAACCCCTCTCGGGTAACTATGGCTACACCTTC. Protein product: CASSQPLSGNYGYTF. The chain links TRBV4-1 to TRBJ1-2; no clear D. This CDR3 comprises 15 residues. The germline V and J ends were trimmed by 2 bases and 1 base, with 11 bases remaining between them. The germline V gene encodes CDR1 MGHRA and CDR2 YSYEKL.

The CDR3 loop reads CASTQLSAFF. In DNA form, the CDR3 reads TGTGCCAGCACACAGCTTTCGGCTTTCTTT. The rearrangement links TRBV6-1 to TRBJ1-1; unclear D gene. Germline V gene data show CDR1 as MNHNS and CDR2 as SASEGT. Trimming removed 7 bases at V and 11 bases at J, with 11 bases between. The CDR3 is 10 amino acids.

The chain couples TRBV30 to TRBJ1-6; unclear D gene. V dropped 5 bases and J dropped 13 bases, with 18 bases sitting between them. The CDR3 consists of 13 residues. Per germline, CDR1 GTSNPN and CDR2 SVGIG (reference sequence). The CDR3 spells CAWGRAAATPLHF. CDR3 coding DNA: TGTGCCTGGGGGAGGGCAGCTGCAACCCCCCTCCACTTT.

The chain joins TRBV5-1 to TRBJ2-1; the match to TRBD2 covers 7 bases. The V and J ends lost 0 bases and 0 bases, in that order; junction bases with no gene match: 0. Per the germline V gene, CDR1 is SGHRS and CDR2 is YFSETQ. The CDR3 consists of 15 residues. Here the CDR3 reads CASSLGGSSYNEQFF. The CDR3 DNA sequence: TGCGCCAGCAGCTTGGGCGGGAGCTCCTACAATGAGCAGTTCTTC.

This CDR3 is CASSFLGTELTGELFF. The CDR3 bases are TGTGCCAGCAGCTTTCTAGGGACAGAGCTTACCGGGGAGCTGTTTTTT. The chain couples TRBV7-9 to TRBJ2-2; 7 positions match TRBD1. The germline V gene has CDR1 SEHNR and CDR2 FQNEAQ (reference sequence). The CDR3 is made up of 16 amino acids. After removal of 3 bases from V and 5 bases from J, the junction contained 9 bases not matched to a gene.

V and J are TRBV6-5 and TRBJ1-2, with D perhaps TRBD1 (6 bases). Germline V gene data show CDR1 as MNHEY and CDR2 as SVGAGI. The germline V and J ends were trimmed by 6 bases and 3 bases, with 11 bases remaining between them. The CDR3 is made up of 13 amino acids. The CDR3 sequence: CASRRTDDYGYTF. The CDR3 DNA follows: TGTGCCAGCAGAAGGACAGATGACTATGGCTACACCTTC.

The chain recombines TRBV7-8 with TRBJ2-7; TRBD2 aligns across 11 bases. V gave up 3 bases and J gave up 3 bases; unmatched junction bases: 1. The V gene's germline CDR1 is SGHVS and CDR2 FQNEAQ. This CDR3 comprises 14 residues. CDR3 DNA sequence: TGTGCCAGCAGCTTCACTAGCGGGAGCTACGAGCAGTACTTC. This sequence encodes CASSFTSGSYEQYF.

This clone occurred once. V is TRBV2 and J is TRBJ2-7; 7 nucleotides match TRBD1. CDR3 length: 13 amino acids. The junction had 4 bases not matched to a gene; V was cut back by 4 bases and J by 4 bases. Germline V gene data show CDR1 as SNHLY and CDR2 as FYNNEI. In nucleotides, the CDR3 is TGTGCCAGCAGTGGGGGGACAGAATACGAGCAGTACTTC. It translates to CASSGGTEYEQYF.

The CDR3 here is CASSLLQSTDTQYF. For the CDR3, the DNA is TGTGCCAGCAGTTTACTGCAGAGCACAGATACGCAGTATTTT. This chain uses TRBV27 with TRBJ2-3, with D hard to call. The CDR3 runs 14 residues. Looked up from germline, CDR1 is MNHEY and CDR2 is SMNVEV (reference sequence). Trimming removed 2 bases from V and 0 bases from J, with 6 bases in between.

V usage is TRBV2 and J usage is TRBJ1-4; a weak D match, TRBD1 (6 bases). V shed 6 bases and J shed 4 bases, with 18 bases lying between them. The CDR3 totals 16 residues. In germline, CDR1 is SNHLY, CDR2 FYNNEI. CDR3 amino acids: CASRDYSTGFNEKLFF. DNA of the CDR3: TGTGCCAGCAGAGACTACTCGACAGGTTTTAATGAAAAACTGTTTTTT.

The V gene is TRBV28, the J gene TRBJ1-5; tentatively, D is TRBD1 (6 bases). This CDR3 comprises 20 residues. Trimming took off 7 bases at V and 3 bases at J, with 31 bases between the two ends. The V gene's germline CDR1 is MDHEN and CDR2 SYDVKM. DNA of the CDR3: TGTGCCAGCACCCGTTCGATCTTCCGAGGGCGGACAGACGACAATCAGCCCCAGCATTTT. It translates to CASTRSIFRGRTDDNQPQHF.